These 8 T cell receptor beta chains share one sample of origin, sequenced in a study of cytotoxic CD8 clonotypes in ibrutinib-treated CLL. Profiling relied on immunoSEQ multiplex PCR, and the TCRdb table lists in-frame clones only, not all of them. The sample has 250,000 to 350,000 clones, around 77% seen once; the top ten hold about 5.3%. This specimen consisted of PBMCs, obtained at disease progression, from a patient treated with ibrutinib. All receptors derive from a human donor with chronic lymphocytic leukemia.

The table lists this clone with a count of one. Here the CDR3 reads CASSAPGRRGELFF. CDR3 bases: TGTGCCAGCAGCGCTCCGGGGCGGAGGGGGGAGCTGTTTTTT. The chain carries TRBV11-2 and TRBJ2-2; D may match TRBD1 or TRBD2 (5 bases each). Germline-derived CDR1 and CDR2 are SGHAT and FQNNGV. The V end lost 5 bases, the J end lost 8 bases, and 15 bases lay between the germline ends. The CDR3 is 14 residues long.

The gene calls are TRBV28 and TRBJ1-2; 7 nucleotides align to TRBD1. Germline CDR1 MDHEN, CDR2 SYDVKM. This CDR3 comprises 13 residues. V was pared by 7 bases and J by 4 bases, with 6 bases of the junction left unmatched. In nucleotides, the CDR3 is TGTGCCAGCACCAGGACAGGAAGCTATGGCTACACCTTC. This sequence encodes CASTRTGSYGYTF.

The chain's CDR3 is CASSPPGTGIYNEQFF. Here the CDR3 DNA reads TGTGCCAGCTCACCCCCCGGGACAGGGATCTACAATGAGCAGTTCTTC. The rearrangement uses TRBV18 and TRBJ2-1; 9 bases are shared with TRBD1. There are 16 residues in the CDR3. V lost 3 bases, J lost 3 bases, and 6 bases stayed unmatched. CDR1 KGHSH and CDR2 LQKENI come from the germline V gene.

V usage is TRBV27 and J usage is TRBJ2-5; the D gene is possibly TRBD1 (5 bases). There are 14 residues in the CDR3. CDR1 is MNHEY and CDR2 is SMNVEV in the germline V gene (reference sequence). Trimming pared 3 bases from V and 0 bases from J, leaving 8 bases between. The DNA for the CDR3 is TGTGCCAGCAGTTTGGGGCAGTACCAAGAGACCCAGTACTTC. This gives the protein CASSLGQYQETQYF.

The V gene is TRBV2, the J gene TRBJ2-2, with 15 bases aligning to TRBD2. CDR1 is SNHLY, CDR2 FYNNEI, per germline. Trimming at V came to 8 bases and at J to 5 bases, leaving 6 bases not matched to a gene. This CDR3 contains 16 residues. The DNA of the CDR3 is TGTGCCAGCTGCGGGACTAGCGGGAGGCCAACCGGGGAGCTGTTTTTT. Its protein is CASCGTSGRPTGELFF.

This clone was observed once. The rearrangement links TRBV7-3 to TRBJ2-1; TRBD2 aligns across 14 bases. CDR1 and CDR2 (germline): SGHTA, FQGTGA. The CDR3 length is 15 residues. V shed 5 bases, J shed 7 bases, and the junction held 4 bases outside the gene matches. The CDR3 region is CASSPGLAGVNEQFF. The CDR3 DNA reads TGTGCCAGCAGCCCGGGACTAGCGGGAGTAAATGAGCAGTTCTTC.

This clone was seen at least ten times. CDR3 in amino acids: CASSPLFEAGGPTGELFF. CDR3 DNA sequence: TGTGCCAGCTCACCTTTGTTTGAAGCGGGAGGCCCGACCGGGGAGCTGTTTTTT. The chain recombines TRBV18 with TRBJ2-2; 9 bases align to TRBD2. CDR3 length equals 18 residues. The V gene's germline CDR1 is KGHSH and CDR2 LQKENI. Trimming removed 3 bases from V and 5 bases from J; junction bases left unmatched: 13.

This chain connects TRBV4-1 to TRBJ1-3; D gene uncertain. The CDR3 runs 15 residues. The germline V and J ends were trimmed by 2 bases and 0 bases, with 8 bases remaining between them. Germline V CDR1 and CDR2: MGHRA, YSYEKL. CDR3 sequence: CASSQPQRSGNTIYF. The CDR3 DNA reads TGCGCCAGCAGCCAACCACAACGCTCTGGAAACACCATATATTTT.